This is a list of T cell receptor beta chains from one sample in a study of cytomegalovirus exposure and HLA in healthy donors. The data were produced by immunoSEQ multiplex PCR, yet TCRdb's version contains in-frame clones alone and is incomplete. The repertoire consists of approximately 96,000 clones, with approximately 79% occurring once and the leading ten covering 1.8%. Specimen: PBMCs. These receptors originate from a male donor in good health and CMV-seronegative. CDR3s leave out the opening cysteine and the closing phenylalanine or tryptophan. Some rows mark clone size as missing; the rest say once, few, many or name a class of expanded clone.

V gene	clone size	J gene	CDR3 protein
TRBV11-2	-	TRBJ2-3	ASSFTSLITDTQY
TRBV27	-	TRBJ2-2	ASSRDRGNTGELF
TRBV5-1	-	TRBJ2-7	ASSLADTTYEQY
TRBV19	-	TRBJ2-1	ASSIGPGNEQF
TRBV7-2	-	TRBJ1-5	ASSLDGQGAQPQH
TRBV29-1	-	TRBJ1-1	SVGQGGTTEAF
TRBV5-1	-	TRBJ2-7	ASSDHRGGDEQY
TRBV29-1	few	TRBJ1-5	SVSPGGLQPQH
TRBV5-4	few	TRBJ2-1	ASSPGLAGTNEQF
TRBV28	-	TRBJ1-2	ASSFTGTNYGYT
TRBV7-2	once	TRBJ2-2	ASSLQAGARPGELF
TRBV10-3	-	TRBJ2-7	AIGGQHYEQY
TRBV7-3	-	-	ASSLSATGGAFHEQY
TRBV23-1	-	TRBJ2-7	ASSQSRSGSGRSFYEQY
TRBV15	-	TRBJ2-7	ATSRDRPSGTYEQY
TRBV2	once	TRBJ2-7	ATTPGQGSYEQY
TRBV5-8	few	TRBJ2-2	ASMQGWAGELF
TRBV28	-	TRBJ2-1	AGSGTSGSGVSYNEQF
TRBV4-1	-	TRBJ2-3	ASSQASAGYTDTQY
TRBV15	-	TRBJ1-2	ATSIPGQGNYGYT
TRBV10-2	-	TRBJ2-3	ASRGLKGGGLPTDTQY
TRBV28	-	TRBJ1-5	ASRRGPQPQH
TRBV5-6	-	TRBJ2-1	ASSLGLAVNEQF
TRBV6-6	-	TRBJ1-3	ASSYSSPGGGNTIY